The rows below give T cell receptor beta chains drawn from one sample of a study of PD-L1 blockade in urothelial cancer. Profiled with immunoSEQ multiplex PCR; TCRdb holds only in-frame clones, not every one. The repertoire has approximately 110,000 clones, around 82% of them found once; the top ten carry more than 2%. Sequencing used PBMCs, obtained around atezolizumab (anti-PD-L1) treatment. The receptors originated from a man aged 45 to 65 with urothelial cancer. CDR3s include the opening cysteine and the closing phenylalanine or tryptophan. D genes are given only for firm matches. The size entry is marked missing in some rows and otherwise reads once, few, many or a size class.

D	size	J	V	length	DNA	CDR3
TRBD1	.	TRBJ1-5	TRBV2	14	TGTGCCAGCAGCCGACAGGGGAATAATCAGCCCCAGCATTTT	CASSRQGNNQPQHF
.	.	TRBJ2-7	TRBV11-2	16	TGTGCCAGCAGCTTAGTAACCAGCGGTCCTTCCTACGAGCAGTACTTC	CASSLVTSGPSYEQYF
TRBD2	.	TRBJ2-7	TRBV19	12	TGTGCCAGTTTCTCGAGGGAGGGCGAGCAGTACTTC	CASFSREGEQYF
TRBD1	.	TRBJ1-5	TRBV7-8	17	TGTGCCAGCAGCTCTCGGACAGGGGGCTGGAGCAATCAGCCCCAGCATTTT	CASSSRTGGWSNQPQHF
.	.	TRBJ2-1	TRBV5-1	16	TGCGCCAGCAGCTTGGCCTTAGCGCCGAACTACAATGAGCAGTTCTTC	CASSLALAPNYNEQFF
TRBD1	.	TRBJ1-2	TRBV27	15	TGTGCCAGCAGTACCCGGACAGGGGGTAGCTATGGCTACACCTTC	CASSTRTGGSYGYTF
.	.	TRBJ2-1	TRBV7-9	10	TGTGCCAGCGAGAGCAATGAGCAGTTCTTC	CASESNEQFF
.	.	TRBJ1-2	TRBV28	12	TGTGCCAGCCATACCCCCAGCAGGCCCTACACCTTC	CASHTPSRPYTF
TRBD2	.	TRBJ2-7	TRBV4-2	17	TGTGCCAGCAGCCAAGGACTAGCGGGAGGGCCCTCCTACGAGCAGTACTTC	CASSQGLAGGPSYEQYF
TRBD2	once	TRBJ2-3	TRBV23-1	17	TGCGCCAGCAGTCTACTCCTGGGACTAGCGGGAGCAGATACGCAGTATTTT	CASSLLLGLAGADTQYF
TRBD2	.	TRBJ2-3	TRBV5-1	16	TGCGCCAGCAGGTCGGGGACTAGCGGGATAGTAGATACGCAGTATTTT	CASRSGTSGIVDTQYF
.	.	TRBJ1-2	TRBV7-9	13	TGTGCCAGCAGCCCCGGACAGAACTATGGCTACACCTTC	CASSPGQNYGYTF
TRBD2	.	TRBJ2-3	TRBV6-1	16	TGTGCCAGCAGTGAAGCGGGACTAGCGGGAAGAGATACGCAGTATTTT	CASSEAGLAGRDTQYF
.	.	TRBJ2-7	TRBV6-1	13	TGTGCCAGCAGTGAAAAATTGCGGCTCGAGCAGTACTTC	CASSEKLRLEQYF
TRBD1	once	TRBJ1-1	TRBV7-9	11	TGTGCCAGCAGCTTAAAGGGGGCGGCTTTCTTT	CASSLKGAAFF
.	.	TRBJ2-4	TRBV28	15	TGTGCCAGCAGGCCCCCTGGGCCGGGAGTTAACATTCAGTACTTC	CASRPPGPGVNIQYF
TRBD1	.	TRBJ1-5	TRBV6-1	15	TGTGCCAGCACCCACCAAGGGACAGGGGTTCAGCCCCAGCATTTT	CASTHQGTGVQPQHF
TRBD1	.	TRBJ2-2	TRBV28	15	TGTGCCAGCAGTACAGGGGGCGGGAACACCGGGGAGCTGTTTTTT	CASSTGGGNTGELFF
TRBD1	.	TRBJ1-2	TRBV28	18	TGTGCCAGCAGTTTGAGGCAGGGGGCGAGGTCTAGGGACTATGGCTACACCTTC	CASSLRQGARSRDYGYTF
TRBD2	.	TRBJ2-2	TRBV19	15	TGTGCCAGTAGTATCAGCGGGAGGGCCGCCGGGGAGCTGTTTTTT	CASSISGRAAGELFF
.	.	TRBJ1-5	TRBV6-5	13	TGTGCCAGCAGTTACGCACGTGAGCAGCCCCAGCATTTT	CASSYAREQPQHF
.	.	TRBJ2-7	TRBV5-4	14	TGTGCCAGCAGCTTGGACCTAGCGTTTGGGGAGCAGTACTTC	CASSLDLAFGEQYF
TRBD2	.	TRBJ2-5	TRBV18	16	TGTGCCAGCTCACCCGATCGGACTAGATCTACAGAGACCCAGTACTTC	CASSPDRTRSTETQYF
.	.	TRBJ2-2	TRBV7-9	13	TGTGCCAGCAGCTTAGGACAACCCGGGGAGCTGTTTTTT	CASSLGQPGELFF
TRBD1	.	TRBJ2-2	TRBV9	17	TGTGCCAGCAGCGTACACGGCGGACAGGGCATCACCGGGGAGCTGTTTTTT	CASSVHGGQGITGELFF
TRBD2	.	TRBJ2-1	TRBV5-6	17	TGTGCCAGCAGCCCCTATACTAGCGGGAAGGTCTACAATGAGCAGTTCTTC	CASSPYTSGKVYNEQFF
TRBD1	once	TRBJ2-3	TRBV27	16	TGTGCCAGCAGTTTAGGCCGGACAGGGGTGGCAGATACGCAGTATTTT	CASSLGRTGVADTQYF
TRBD1	.	TRBJ2-7	TRBV7-3	14	TGTGCCAGCAGCTCACGGACAGGGGCCTACGAGCAGTACTTC	CASSSRTGAYEQYF
.	.	TRBJ1-1	TRBV30	13	TGTGCCTGGAGTAGCCGATCGAACACTGAAGCTTTCTTT	CAWSSRSNTEAFF
.	.	TRBJ2-3	TRBV9	14	TGTGCCAGCAGCGTAGCGGGGTCCCCAGATACGCAGTATTTT	CASSVAGSPDTQYF